This T cell receptor (beta chain) was obtained from a study of blood T cell repertoires in COVID-19. V shed 4 bases, J shed 6 bases, and the junction held 10 bases outside the gene matches. Germline loops: CDR1 SGHNT, CDR2 YYREEE (reference sequence). The CDR3 covers 15 residues. Assay used: immunoSEQ multiplex PCR; TCRdb lists only in-frame clones, some missing. The table records about 35,000 clones, about 87% of them present only once. Material: peripheral blood. The receptor's source is a man older than 75 with active COVID-19. The chain is built from TRBV5-4 and TRBJ2-5; 9 bases map to TRBD2. The CDR3, as DNA: TGTGCCAGCAGCCATGCGGGCGGGAGGGAGCAGACCCAGTACTTC. Amino acid sequence: CASSHAGGREQTQYF.